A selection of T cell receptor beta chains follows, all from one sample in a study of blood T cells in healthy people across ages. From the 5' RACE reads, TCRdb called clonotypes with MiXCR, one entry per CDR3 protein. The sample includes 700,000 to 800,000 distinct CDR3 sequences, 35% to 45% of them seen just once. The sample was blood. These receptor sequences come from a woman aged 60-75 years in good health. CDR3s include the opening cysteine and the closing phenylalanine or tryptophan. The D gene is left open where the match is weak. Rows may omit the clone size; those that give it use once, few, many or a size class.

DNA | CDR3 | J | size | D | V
TGTGCCAGCAGCGTAGTGGGCCAGGATCTCTACACCTTC | CASSVVGQDLYTF | TRBJ1-2 | few | - | TRBV9
TGCGCCAGCAGCCAAGATCGACCAGGGGGGAACTATGGCTACACCTTC | CASSQDRPGGNYGYTF | TRBJ1-2 | few | TRBD1 | TRBV4-3
TGTGCCAGCCATCCCCTTCGGCGGGTAGATACGCAGTATTTT | CASHPLRRVDTQYF | TRBJ2-3 | - | - | TRBV27
TGTGCCAGCTCACCGGCGCTGGAAGAGACCCAGTACTTC | CASSPALEETQYF | TRBJ2-5 | - | - | TRBV18
TGTGCCAGCAGCGTTAGCGGGGGGCCCTACGAGCAGTACTTC | CASSVSGGPYEQYF | TRBJ2-7 | - | TRBD2 | TRBV9
TGCAGTGCTAGAGATCCAGCGGGGGCCTGCGAGCAGTACTTC | CSARDPAGACEQYF | TRBJ2-7 | - | TRBD2 | TRBV20-1
TGTGCCAGCAGCTCCTGGAGGAGCTCCTACAATGAGCAGTACTTC | CASSSWRSSYNEQYF | TRBJ2-7 | - | - | TRBV7-2
TGTGCCAGCAGCGTAGGAGGGACAGGGCTCCCCCAAGAGACCCAGTACTTC | CASSVGGTGLPQETQYF | TRBJ2-5 | few | TRBD1 | TRBV9
TGCGCCAGCAGGGGGGATGGGACAGGCAAAAACATTCAGTACTTC | CASRGDGTGKNIQYF | TRBJ2-4 | - | TRBD1 | TRBV5-1
TGTGCCAGCAGTCTTCGGGGGGCGTCCTATGGCTACACCTTC | CASSLRGASYGYTF | TRBJ1-2 | - | - | TRBV27
TGTGCCAGCAGCTTATTGGGCGGGACAGTAATCTACAATGAGCAGTTCTTC | CASSLLGGTVIYNEQFF | TRBJ2-1 | - | - | TRBV7-2
TGTGCCAGCAGCCATCAGGGGACCCCACCCCACGAGCAGTACTTC | CASSHQGTPPHEQYF | TRBJ2-7 | many | - | TRBV6-9
TGCAGTGCTAGAGATCCTCGGGAGGGGCGCGTGGATCAGCCCCAGCATTTT | CSARDPREGRVDQPQHF | TRBJ1-5 | - | - | TRBV20-1
TGTGCCAGCAGCGGGACAGGGGGTTCCGGGGAGCTGTTTTTT | CASSGTGGSGELFF | TRBJ2-2 | many | TRBD1 | TRBV3-1
TGTGCCAGCAGCTTGAACGGCGGGAGGACCTACGAGCAGTACTTC | CASSLNGGRTYEQYF | TRBJ2-7 | few | TRBD2 | TRBV5-6
TGTGCCAGCAGGGAACGGGGAGGGTCGGATGAGCAGTTCTTC | CASRERGGSDEQFF | TRBJ2-1 | - | TRBD2 | TRBV6-1
TGCAGTGCGACCGGGACTAGCGGCACTTACAATGAGCAGTTCTTC | CSATGTSGTYNEQFF | TRBJ2-1 | - | TRBD2 | TRBV20-1
TGTGCCAGCAGCGTACCCACCGGGACGTCCACCGGCACAGATACGCAGTATTTT | CASSVPTGTSTGTDTQYF | TRBJ2-3 | - | - | TRBV7-2
TGCAGCGTTGAAGAGGGAGCGGGGGCCGGCTACGAGCAGTACTTC | CSVEEGAGAGYEQYF | TRBJ2-7 | - | TRBD2 | TRBV29-1
TGTGCCGCCAGTGATTTTGGCGGGAGCGGCGCAGATACGCAGTATTTT | CAASDFGGSGADTQYF | TRBJ2-3 | - | TRBD2 | TRBV24-1
TGTGCCAGCGGACGACCAAAAAACATTCAGTACTTC | CASGRPKNIQYF | TRBJ2-4 | - | - | TRBV6-6
TGCGCCAGCAGCTTAAACCCGGATGATGGCTACACCTTC | CASSLNPDDGYTF | TRBJ1-2 | - | - | TRBV5-1
TGTGCCAGCAGTGAAGGGCGGGGGAAGAACACTGAAGCTTTCTTT | CASSEGRGKNTEAFF | TRBJ1-1 | - | - | TRBV2
TGCAGCGTTCAAGGTGACGAGCAGTACTTC | CSVQGDEQYF | TRBJ2-7 | - | - | TRBV29-1
TGTGCCAGCAGTTACTATCTCGGGGACTCTGCGCAGTATTTT | CASSYYLGDSAQYF | TRBJ2-3 | - | - | TRBV12-3/TRBV12-4